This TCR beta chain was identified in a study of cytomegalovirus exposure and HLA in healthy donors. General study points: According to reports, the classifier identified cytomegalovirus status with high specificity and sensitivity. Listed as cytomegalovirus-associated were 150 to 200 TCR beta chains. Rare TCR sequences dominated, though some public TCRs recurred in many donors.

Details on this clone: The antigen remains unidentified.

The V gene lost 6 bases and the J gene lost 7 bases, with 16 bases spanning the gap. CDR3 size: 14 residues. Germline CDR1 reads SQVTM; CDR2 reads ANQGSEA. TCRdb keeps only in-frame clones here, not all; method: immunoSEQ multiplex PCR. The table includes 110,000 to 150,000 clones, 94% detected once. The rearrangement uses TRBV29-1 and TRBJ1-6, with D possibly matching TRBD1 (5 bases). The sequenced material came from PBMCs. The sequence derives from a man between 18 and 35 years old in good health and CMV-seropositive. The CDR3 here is CSVPRGGSNSPLHF. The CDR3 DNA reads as TGCAGCGTCCCCCGGGGGGGGAGCAATTCACCCCTCCACTTT.